These 25 T cell receptor beta chains share one sample of origin, sequenced in a study of T cell repertoires in cytomegalovirus infection. TCRdb used MiXCR to reprocess the reads, holding one entry per CDR3 protein. Of fewer than 250,000 distinct CDR3 sequences in the sample, about 12% are singletons; the top ten hold 1.6%. The sample taken for sequencing was PBMCs. The receptors come from a human donor in good health (CMV status not recorded). Some clones in this sample may be carry-over from other donors' samples.

This clonotype was seen many times. The V gene is TRBV7-2, the J gene TRBJ1-2; 7 nucleotides agree with TRBD1. This CDR3 contains 17 residues. V gave up 5 bases and J gave up 7 bases; unmatched junction bases: 19. Germline CDR1 is SGHTA and CDR2 is FQGNSA. The CDR3 region is CASSRSLQSQGWGGYTF. The CDR3 DNA reads as TGTGCCAGCAGCCGAAGCCTTCAATCACAGGGGTGGGGTGGCTACACCTTC.

This sequence joins TRBV28 and TRBJ2-5; TRBD2 matches 8 bases. The CDR3 covers 14 residues. V shed 6 bases and J 6 bases; nucleotides not matched to a gene: 9. Looked up from germline, CDR1 is MDHEN and CDR2 is SYDVKM. The CDR3 reads CASRREGLEKTQYF. The CDR3 DNA follows: TGTGCCAGCAGACGGGAGGGGCTCGAGAAGACCCAGTACTTC.

A few counts support this clonotype. This rearrangement joins TRBV11-2 to TRBJ2-3, with 7 bases lining up with TRBD2. The junction had 7 bases not matched to a gene; V was cut back by 5 bases and J by 2 bases. CDR1 SGHAT and CDR2 FQNNGV come from the germline V gene. The CDR3 loop spans 15 amino acids. The CDR3 reads CASSPYGGDTDTQYF. In DNA form, the CDR3 reads TGTGCCAGCAGCCCGTATGGGGGGGACACAGATACGCAGTATTTT. Combining the CDR3 with reference TRBV11-2 and TRBJ2-3 gives the whole variable domain EAGVAQSPRYKIIEKRQSVAFWCNPISGHATLYWYQQILGQGPKLLIQFQNNGVVDDSQLPKDRFSAERLKGVDSTLKIQPAKLEDSAVYLCASSPYGGDTDTQYFGPGTRLTVL.

The chain uses TRBV5-1 and TRBJ2-7, with TRBD2 matching 9 bases. CDR1 and CDR2 (germline): SGHRS, YFSETQ. The CDR3 spans 15 residues. V lost 4 bases, J lost 6 bases, and 11 bases stayed unmatched. CDR3 amino acids: CASSGPGTSSPEQYF. CDR3 DNA sequence: TGCGCCAGCAGCGGTCCCGGGACTAGCAGTCCCGAGCAGTACTTC.

The chain employs TRBV19 and TRBJ2-2; D uncertain. V was clipped by 6 bases and J by 1 base, with 3 bases between them. The CDR3 totals 12 residues. Germline loops: CDR1 LNHDA, CDR2 SQIVND (reference sequence). CDR3 nucleotide sequence: TGTGCCAGTAGACAGAACACCGGGGAGCTGTTTTTT. Encoded protein: CASRQNTGELFF.

This clonotype was observed many times. The V call is TRBV19, the J call TRBJ1-1; D ambiguous. Between the trimmed V and J ends, which lost 1 base and 1 base, there was a span of 4 bases. This CDR3 contains 13 residues. The V gene's germline CDR1 is LNHDA and CDR2 SQIVND (reference sequence). The CDR3 DNA follows: TGTGCCAGTAGTATAGGGCCGAACACTGAAGCTTTCTTT. Translated, it gives CASSIGPNTEAFF.

At least ten counts were recorded for this clonotype. The J gene is TRBJ2-7, the V gene TRBV5-4; 7 bases are shared with TRBD2. The junction had 4 bases not matched to a gene; V was cut back by 2 bases and J by 2 bases. This CDR3 is built from 14 residues. Germline values: CDR1 SGHNT, CDR2 YYREEE (reference sequence). CDR3 loop: CASSFQTSPYEQYF. Here the CDR3 DNA reads TGTGCCAGCAGCTTTCAGACTAGCCCCTACGAGCAGTACTTC.

This clonotype was detected a few times. V is TRBV5-1 and J is TRBJ1-4; D is possibly TRBD1 (6 bases). CDR1 and CDR2 (germline): SGHRS, YFSETQ. The CDR3 length is 15 residues. V was pared by 4 bases and J by 7 bases, with 17 bases between. CDR3 sequence reads: CASSSGNRALEKLFF. In DNA form, the CDR3 reads TGCGCCAGCAGCAGCGGGAACAGGGCACTTGAAAAACTGTTTTTT.

This clonotype came up many times. The chain has TRBV5-1 and TRBJ2-7; TRBD2 agrees at 13 bases. The germline CDR1 and CDR2 sequences are SGHRS and YFSETQ. Trimming removed 4 bases from V and 2 bases from J; junction bases left unmatched: 3. This CDR3 is 15 amino acids long. The CDR3 bases are TGCGCCAGCAGCAAGGGGACTAGCGGGACCTACGAGCAGTACTTC. This gives the protein CASSKGTSGTYEQYF.

The rearrangement joins TRBV20-1 to TRBJ1-1, with D perhaps matching TRBD1 (5 bases). Trimming removed 1 base at V and 8 bases at J, with 11 bases between. CDR1 and CDR2 (germline): DFQATT, SNEGSKA (reference sequence). This CDR3 has 12 amino acids. CDR3 amino acids: CSARAPGPEAFF. Written as DNA, the CDR3 is TGCAGTGCTAGAGCCCCGGGACCCGAAGCTTTCTTT.

This clonotype was seen only a few times. The CDR3 reads CASSSSGTVSTDTQYF. The DNA of the CDR3 is TGTGCCAGCAGTTCCTCCGGGACAGTTAGCACAGATACGCAGTATTTT. The chain carries TRBV28 and TRBJ2-3; 7 bases are shared with TRBD1. CDR3 length equals 16 residues. Per germline, CDR1 MDHEN and CDR2 SYDVKM. Trimming cost V 4 bases and J 0 bases; bases outside gene matches: 7.

This clonotype was counted between two and nine times. The chain is built from TRBV29-1 and TRBJ2-6; D remains unclear. The germline V gene has CDR1 SQVTM and CDR2 ANQGSEA. Trimming removed 2 bases from V and 0 bases from J, with 8 bases in between. This CDR3 spans 15 amino acids. CDR3 protein: CSVERQASGANVLTF. Here the CDR3 DNA reads TGCAGCGTTGAACGGCAAGCCTCTGGGGCCAACGTCCTGACTTTC.

The chain couples TRBV15 to TRBJ2-5, with D perhaps matching TRBD1 (5 bases). The CDR3 sequence is 15 residues long. V shed 0 bases and J shed 2 bases, with 10 bases lying between them. Germline loops: CDR1 LNHNV, CDR2 YYDKDF (reference sequence). DNA for the CDR3: TGTGCCACCAGCAGAGATCAGACAGCGCAAGAGACCCAGTACTTC. Residues: CATSRDQTAQETQYF.

This clonotype came up many times. V usage is TRBV7-3 and J usage is TRBJ1-6, with D possibly matching TRBD1 (6 bases). V dropped 3 bases and J dropped 6 bases, with 6 bases sitting between them. The germline CDR1 and CDR2 sequences are SGHTA and FQGTGA. The CDR3 is 13 residues long. The CDR3 spells CASSLDSNSPLHF. The CDR3 bases are TGTGCCAGCAGCTTGGACAGTAATTCACCCCTCCACTTT.

This clonotype was detected many times. The chain links TRBV6-2 or TRBV6-3 to TRBJ2-5, with D possibly being TRBD1 (6 bases). V was shortened by 7 bases and J by 4 bases, with 13 bases between the two germline ends. Germline loops: CDR1 MNHEY, CDR2 SVGEGT. The CDR3 extends over 13 amino acids. CDR3 sequence: CASTRGGLETQYF. The CDR3 DNA follows: TGTGCCAGCACCCGTGGGGGCCTAGAGACCCAGTACTTC.

The chain links TRBV20-1 to TRBJ2-7; D may be TRBD2 (5 bases). CDR1 DFQATT and CDR2 SNEGSKA come from the germline V gene (reference sequence). Trimming shortened V by 1 base and J by 7 bases, and 8 bases separated the two germline ends. The CDR3 consists of 11 residues. The CDR3: CSARGGPEQYF. CDR3 DNA sequence: TGCAGTGCTAGAGGCGGGCCAGAGCAGTACTTC.

This clonotype was seen ten or more times. V is TRBV12-3 or TRBV12-4 and J is TRBJ2-7; D uncertain. The CDR3 has 15 amino acids. V shed 3 bases and J shed 6 bases, with 18 bases lying between them. The CDR3 DNA sequence: TGTGCCAGCAGTTTCATTCCAGGCTCCGAAAGCGAGCAGTACTTC. Amino acids: CASSFIPGSESEQYF.

The table lists this clonotype with many counts. J is TRBJ1-1 and V is TRBV7-8; D unresolved. Deletions cut 1 base from V and 5 bases from J, with 14 bases between. The CDR3 is 15 residues long. CDR1 and CDR2 (germline): SGHVS, FQNEAQ. CDR3 coding DNA: TGTGCCAGCAGCTTAGGGGCCAGATTAGGGACTGAAGCTTTCTTT. Translation gives CASSLGARLGTEAFF.

This clonotype has at least ten counts. The genes are TRBV6-4 and TRBJ2-2; 10 bases line up with TRBD1. The CDR3 length is 14 residues. The germline V gene has CDR1 MRHNA and CDR2 SNTAGT. Trimming at V came to 8 bases and at J to 3 bases, leaving 3 bases not matched to a gene. The CDR3 nucleotides read TGTGCCAGCCGGGACAGGGGCTACACCGGGGAGCTGTTTTTT. The encoded protein is CASRDRGYTGELFF.

The chain uses TRBV28 and TRBJ2-1; no clear D. Germline V gene lookup returns CDR1 MDHEN and CDR2 SYDVKM. Deletions cut 5 bases from V and 0 bases from J, with 11 bases between. The CDR3 has 15 residues. CDR3 loop: CASSLPTGSYNEQFF. The CDR3 DNA reads TGTGCCAGCAGTCTCCCAACGGGCTCCTACAATGAGCAGTTCTTC.

Many counts were recorded for this clonotype. The rearrangement joins TRBV7-2 to TRBJ1-5; D uncertain. Germline V gene sequence: CDR1 SGHTA, CDR2 FQGNSA. The CDR3 has 15 amino acids. With 4 bases removed from V and 0 bases from J, the gap between germline ends came to 10 bases. DNA of the CDR3: TGTGCCAGCAGCTCGGCCCTAAATAGCAATCAGCCCCAGCATTTT. Residues: CASSSALNSNQPQHF.

This clonotype was seen ten or more times. The rearrangement joins TRBV7-9 to TRBJ2-5, with D unresolved. Germline loops: CDR1 SEHNR, CDR2 FQNEAQ (reference sequence). The CDR3 totals 17 residues. The V and J ends lost 3 bases and 5 bases respectively, with 22 bases between them. The CDR3 DNA sequence: TGTGCCAGCAGCTTTGCCCCGACATTCATTCAGCAGGAGACCCAGTACTTC. Amino acids: CASSFAPTFIQQETQYF.

The genes are TRBV20-1 and TRBJ1-1; the match to TRBD1 covers 8 bases. The germline CDR1 and CDR2 sequences are DFQATT and SNEGSKA (reference sequence). This CDR3 has 14 amino acids. V lost 5 bases and J lost 1; bases outside the gene matches: 6. The CDR3 nucleotides read TGCAGTGCTGATAGGACAGGGACGAACACTGAAGCTTTCTTT. Amino acid sequence: CSADRTGTNTEAFF.

This clonotype was detected ten times or more. This chain joins TRBV11-3 and TRBJ1-2; D is ambiguous. The CDR3 totals 14 residues. Trimming cost V 1 base and J 8 bases, with 14 bases left between them. CDR1 SGHNT and CDR2 YENEEA come from the germline V gene. The CDR3 loop reads CASSLGRAFGGYTF. As DNA, the CDR3 is TGTGCCAGCAGCTTAGGAAGGGCGTTTGGAGGCTACACCTTC.

This clonotype was counted at least ten times. This chain joins TRBV7-2 and TRBJ2-2; D is perhaps TRBD1 (5 bases). Looked up from germline, CDR1 is SGHTA and CDR2 is FQGNSA. This CDR3 spans 11 amino acids. Deletions cut 3 bases from V and 9 bases from J, with 5 bases between. The CDR3 protein is CASSLDRELFF. In DNA form, the CDR3 reads TGTGCCAGCAGCTTGGACAGGGAGCTGTTTTTT.